The T cell receptor beta chain under discussion was sequenced for a study of CD8+CD57+ T cells in acquired aplastic anemia (dated by TCRdb to the late 2010s). In the study overall: DNA extracted from sorted CD4+ and CD8+ cells had a mean of about 3.2 ug, with a range of about 0.19 to 27.4 ug. CD8+CD57+ expansion was defined as frequency above the mean frequency observed in healthy subjects.

Expansion of CD8+CD57+ cells had been shown by flow cytometry in the patients chosen for sequencing. All patients had severe acquired aplastic anemia diagnosed by International Study of Aplastic Anemia and Agranulocytosis and Camitta criteria. At the time blood was sampled, none of the patients had received any therapy. In the study, sorted CD4+ and CD8+ blood T cells from patients with severe aplastic anemia and from healthy subjects underwent deep sequencing of TCR repertoires. Patients were enrolled in the USA under clinicaltrials.gov protocols 00001620, 01623167, 00001397, 00071045, 00081523 and 00961064. Ficoll-Paque density gradient centrifugation was used to isolate peripheral blood mononuclear cells. Before DNA extraction, CD4+ and CD8+ T cells were sorted with FACS or magnetic beads. As regards this clonotype: This receptor's antigen is unknown. Base qualities were left out, and no much larger clone turns up one base away.

Study-level results and caveats: Although roughly 29 CD8+ CDR3 sequences were shared by patients and controls, these sequences appeared highly expressed in patients and within the immunodominant clones of patients. No significant difference in CD8+ Simpson's diversity was found between patients and healthy controls (P=0.060).

TCR beta VDJ combination and CDR3 sequence profiling used genomic DNA as the template. An Illumina HiSeq 2000 was used for TCR repertoire sequencing. The source study handled its data this way. TRBV/TRBJ rearrangement plots, CDR3 size and DJ length profiles, and Simpson's diversity index were used to evaluate the repertoires. The immunodominant clone was defined as the most abundant DNA sequence in deep sequencing data. CDR3 amino acid sequences were checked for sharing across subjects and were also compared against the VDJdb database and published repertoires. The public reads were reprocessed in TCRdb via fastp at Q25 and MiXCR, keeping in-frame beta chains. All rows with the same CDR3 protein become a single entry with the most common DNA and genes. It is TCRdb's table, rather than the study itself, that gives the V and J calls and clone size. The sample table lists about 160,000 distinct CDR3 sequences, about 48% of them with a count of one. Around a third of the sample comes from the top ten.

Including cysteine and phenylalanine, the CDR3 has 16 amino acids. This entry keeps only the CDR3 DNA: 48 bases, framed from base 1. CDR1 and CDR2 are read off the germline V gene as ENHRY and SYGVKD. After removal of 6 bases from V and 1 base from J, the junction retains 8 bases not matched to a gene. The sequence derives from a human donor with aplastic anemia. The chain is encoded by TRBV10-3 joined to TRBJ2-2, with 7 bases aligning to TRBD1. The sequenced sample consisted of sorted CD4+, CD8+, or CD8+CD57+ T cells (not recorded which) from PBMCs. CDR3 region: CAISFSGTENTGELFF. The nucleotide sequence reads as follows: TGTGCCATCAGCTTCTCCGGGACAGAGAACACCGGGGAGCTGTTTTTT.